This T cell receptor beta chain was sequenced during a study of a mutant IDH1 vaccine in newly diagnosed glioma. Method: immunoSEQ multiplex PCR; TCRdb's copy keeps in-frame clones and lacks some. The sample comprises 20,000 to 30,000 clones, roughly 85% of which are singletons, and about 31% rests with the top ten. Remarks on this clone: What it binds is unknown.

Regarding time point: week 35, safety follow-up. A single vaccine dose contained 300 ug of mutant IDH1 20-mer peptide, and topical imiquimod was used with it. The germline CDR1 and CDR2 sequences are SGHNT and YYREEE (reference sequence). Trimming shortened V by 4 bases and J by 7 bases, and 15 bases separated the two germline ends. The CDR3 spans 13 residues. The sequence came from a man aged 30-40 years with glioma. The sample here was PBMCs, taken from a glioma patient whose treatment included an IDH1 peptide vaccine. V is TRBV5-4 and J is TRBJ2-7; TRBD1 is a possible D gene (5 bases). The chain's CDR3 is CASSQPQDLEQYF. The CDR3 region has the DNA TGTGCCAGCAGCCAGCCACAGGATCTTGAGCAGTACTTC.